One sample yielded the 23 T cell receptor beta chains listed below, sequenced in a study of blood T cell repertoires in COVID-19. Profiling relied on immunoSEQ multiplex PCR, and the TCRdb table lists in-frame clones only, not all of them. The sample includes 200,000 to 250,000 clones, 82% of them seen just once. The specimen sequenced was peripheral blood. These receptors were collected from a woman at least 80 years old with acute or convalescent COVID-19.

The CDR3 sequence: CASRTFGGGQGYGYTF. The CDR3 DNA reads as TGTGCCAGTAGAACATTCGGCGGAGGACAGGGTTATGGCTACACCTTC. The chain employs TRBV19 and TRBJ1-2; TRBD1 matches at 8 bases. The CDR3 runs to 16 residues. With 6 bases clipped from V and 5 bases from J, the junction kept 14 bases outside the gene matches. Per germline, CDR1 LNHDA and CDR2 SQIVND (reference sequence).

The chain carries TRBV3-1 (or the pseudogene TRBV3-2) and TRBJ1-5; D ambiguous. CDR3 length: 12 residues. Per germline, CDR1 LGHDT and CDR2 YNNKEL (reference sequence). V gave up 4 bases and J gave up 4 bases, with 5 bases separating them. The DNA for the CDR3 is TGTGCCAGCAGCCCACTTAATCAGCCCCAGCATTTT. As protein: CASSPLNQPQHF.

The chain has TRBV19 and TRBJ2-5, with 7 bases lining up with TRBD2. Germline V gene lookup returns CDR1 LNHDA and CDR2 SQIVND (reference sequence). The CDR3 contains 16 residues. J was trimmed by 1 base and V by 5 bases; bases with no gene match: 10. The CDR3 nucleotides read TGTGCCAGTAGTCGAGCCCTAGCTAGCGGCCAAGAGACCCAGTACTTC. This gives the protein CASSRALASGQETQYF.

Here the CDR3 reads CASSAEGTYYNEQFF. CDR3 DNA: TGTGCCAGCAGTGCGGAGGGAACCTATTACAATGAGCAGTTCTTC. V gene TRBV2 combines with J gene TRBJ2-1; perhaps TRBD2 as D (6 bases). The V end was cut by 4 bases, the J end by 4 bases, with 14 bases between. The CDR3 covers 15 residues. Germline-derived CDR1 and CDR2 are SNHLY and FYNNEI.

The chain employs TRBV24-1 and TRBJ2-7; 8 nucleotides agree with TRBD2. The J segment lost 1 base and the V segment lost 2 bases, leaving 6 bases of the junction unmatched. The CDR3 sequence is 16 residues long. Per the germline V gene, CDR1 is KGHDR and CDR2 is SFDVKD. The CDR3 coding sequence is TGTGCCACCAGTGATTCTGTAGCGGGGAGATCCTACGAGCAGTACTTC. Encoded protein: CATSDSVAGRSYEQYF.

This rearrangement joins TRBV14 to TRBJ2-7, with 10 bases matching TRBD2. CDR3 length: 14 amino acids. V lost 4 bases to trimming and J lost 4 bases; unmatched junction nucleotides: 4. Germline CDR1 SGHDN, CDR2 FVKESK. CDR3 region: CASSPLAGVYEQYF. The CDR3 bases are TGTGCCAGCAGCCCGCTAGCGGGGGTGTACGAGCAGTACTTC.

V usage is TRBV3-1 (or the pseudogene TRBV3-2) and J usage is TRBJ2-3; tentative D call: TRBD1 (5 bases). Germline loops: CDR1 LGHDT, CDR2 YNNKEL (reference sequence). This CDR3 has 15 residues. Trimming took 3 bases from V and 6 from J, leaving 16 bases between them. The CDR3 reads CASSHGSGPGDTQYF. As DNA, the CDR3 is TGTGCCAGCAGCCACGGATCAGGGCCCGGGGATACGCAGTATTTT.

The count of this clone is one. This rearrangement joins TRBV5-6 to TRBJ2-3, with 9 bases identical to TRBD1. Germline loops: CDR1 SGHDT, CDR2 YYEEEE. The CDR3 loop spans 15 amino acids. V was pared by 4 bases and J by 4 bases, with 7 bases of the junction left unmatched. Here the CDR3 DNA reads TGTGCCAGCAGCGTCCGACAGGGGGTCTCAGATACGCAGTATTTT. Its protein is CASSVRQGVSDTQYF.

The chain uses TRBV7-9 and TRBJ2-1, with 8 bases that match TRBD2. Germline V gene lookup returns CDR1 SEHNR and CDR2 FQNEAQ (reference sequence). V lost 11 bases, J lost 8 bases, and 11 bases stayed unmatched. This CDR3 has 13 amino acids. The CDR3 region is CAAPSGGNDEQFF. The CDR3 DNA follows: TGTGCCGCCCCCAGCGGGGGAAATGATGAGCAGTTCTTC.

The V call is TRBV14, the J call TRBJ1-1, with 10 bases aligning to TRBD1. CDR3 length equals 15 residues. Germline assignment: CDR1 SGHDN and CDR2 FVKESK. With 3 bases clipped from V and 1 base from J, the junction kept 2 bases outside the gene matches. CDR3 sequence (DNA): TGTGCCAGCAGCCAGACAGGGGGCCGGAACACTGAAGCTTTCTTT. This translates into CASSQTGGRNTEAFF.

The chain links TRBV5-4 to TRBJ2-7; the match to TRBD1 covers 7 bases. Per germline, CDR1 SGHNT and CDR2 YYREEE (reference sequence). The CDR3 runs 13 residues. J lost 3 bases, V lost 5 bases, and 5 bases had no gene match. CDR3 coding DNA: TGTGCCAGCAGTATCGACAGGGTCTACGAGCAGTACTTC. This encodes CASSIDRVYEQYF.

The chain couples TRBV5-1 to TRBJ2-2; TRBD2 aligns across 7 bases. The CDR3 spans 15 residues. CDR1 and CDR2 (germline): SGHRS, YFSETQ. V lost 3 bases, J lost 4 bases, and 6 bases stayed unmatched. In DNA form, the CDR3 reads TGCGCCAGCAGCTGGGGGGGACTCCCCACCGGGGAGCTGTTTTTT. Amino acid sequence: CASSWGGLPTGELFF.

The chain employs TRBV7-2 and TRBJ2-5, with 8 nucleotides matching TRBD2. J gave up 5 bases and V 5 bases, and 7 bases lay outside the gene matches. In germline, CDR1 is SGHTA, CDR2 FQGNSA. CDR3 length: 14 amino acids. The CDR3 loop is CASSPPGGQETQYF. The CDR3 nucleotides read TGTGCCAGCAGCCCCCCGGGGGGGCAGGAGACCCAGTACTTC.

The genes are TRBV19 and TRBJ2-1; 15 bases map to TRBD2. The length of the CDR3 is 18 residues. Germline V gives CDR1 LNHDA, CDR2 SQIVND (reference sequence). Trimming took 0 bases from V and 2 from J; bases not matched to a gene: 2. The CDR3 nucleotides read TGTGCCAGTAGTATAGAGGGACTAGCGGGGGGACCCTACAATGAGCAGTTCTTC. Translated, it gives CASSIEGLAGGPYNEQFF.

The V call is TRBV19, the J call TRBJ1-3, with D hard to call. Germline assignment: CDR1 LNHDA and CDR2 SQIVND (reference sequence). V lost 5 bases and J 0 bases, leaving 8 bases between the germline ends. The CDR3 is made up of 14 amino acids. CDR3 in amino acids: CASSPRLSGNTIYF. The CDR3, as DNA: TGTGCCAGTAGTCCCAGGCTCTCTGGAAACACCATATATTTT. The full variable domain, in which reference TRBV19 and TRBJ1-3 provide the parts outside the CDR3, is DGGITQSPKYLFRKEGQNVTLSCEQNLNHDAMYWYRQDPGQGLRLIYYSQIVNDFQKGDIAEGYSVSREKKESFPLTVTSAQKNPTAFYLCASSPRLSGNTIYFGEGSWLTVV.

The rearrangement joins TRBV4-1 to TRBJ2-2, with unresolved D. The germline CDR1 and CDR2 sequences are MGHRA and YSYEKL. The CDR3 consists of 15 residues. V lost 4 bases to trimming and J lost 0 bases, with 9 bases between them. The CDR3 loop reads CASSLTLANTGELFF. The CDR3 DNA sequence: TGCGCCAGCAGCCTAACCCTAGCGAACACCGGGGAGCTGTTTTTT.

The chain links TRBV28 to TRBJ1-2; 8 bases fit TRBD1. CDR1 is MDHEN, CDR2 SYDVKM, per germline. V gave up 9 bases and J gave up 4 bases; unmatched junction bases: 10. The CDR3 is 14 amino acids. CDR3 loop: CASLTQGAAYGYTF. The CDR3 DNA reads TGTGCCAGTCTTACGCAGGGGGCGGCCTATGGCTACACCTTC.

The chain links TRBV2 to TRBJ2-7; D might be TRBD2 (6 bases). The CDR3 totals 14 residues. The ends were cut back, 4 bases at V and 5 bases at J, with 15 bases in the middle. Germline V lookup: CDR1 SNHLY, CDR2 FYNNEI. CDR3 region: CASSGGVMKNEQYF. The DNA for the CDR3 is TGTGCCAGCAGTGGGGGGGTAATGAAAAACGAGCAGTACTTC.

This chain links TRBV27 with TRBJ2-2; the D gene is possibly TRBD2 (5 bases). The CDR3 runs 17 residues. Trimming removed 2 bases at V and 4 bases at J, with 17 bases between. Per the germline V gene, CDR1 is MNHEY and CDR2 is SMNVEV (reference sequence). CDR3 nucleotide sequence: TGTGCCAGCAGTTTACGGACTGCGAGCCTGGGCACCGGGGAGCTGTTTTTT. Translation: CASSLRTASLGTGELFF.

This chain links TRBV6-5 with TRBJ1-1; no reliable D call. There are 13 residues in the CDR3. Germline loops: CDR1 MNHEY, CDR2 SVGAGI. The germline V and J ends were trimmed by 6 bases and 1 base, with 9 bases remaining between them. The CDR3 protein is CASRRSGNTEAFF. CDR3 sequence (DNA): TGTGCCAGCAGGAGGAGCGGGAACACTGAAGCTTTCTTT.

The sample holds a few counts of this clone. The chain is built from TRBV3-1 (or the pseudogene TRBV3-2) and TRBJ2-5; D may be TRBD2 (6 bases). V was shortened by 0 bases and J by 5 bases, with 10 bases between the two germline ends. Germline V gene data show CDR1 as LGHDT and CDR2 as YNNKEL (reference sequence). The length of the CDR3 is 14 residues. The CDR3: CASSQEEGWETQYF. CDR3 nucleotides: TGTGCCAGCAGCCAAGAGGAGGGTTGGGAGACCCAGTACTTC.

The chain employs TRBV14 and TRBJ1-1, with D possibly being TRBD1 (6 bases). Trimming removed 4 bases from V and 6 bases from J, with 18 bases in between. The CDR3 covers 15 residues. Germline CDR1 and CDR2: SGHDN and FVKESK. The CDR3 sequence is CASSRTGQFAAEAFF. CDR3 in DNA: TGTGCCAGCAGCCGCACTGGACAGTTTGCAGCTGAAGCTTTCTTT.

The genes are TRBV5-1 and TRBJ1-2; 10 bases line up with TRBD1. Losses at the gene ends were 4 bases for V and 2 bases for J; bases not matched to a gene: 2. CDR3 length equals 14 residues. Germline CDR1 reads SGHRS; CDR2 reads YFSETQ. The CDR3 coding sequence is TGCGCCAGCAGCCCGGACAGGGGGAACTATGGCTACACCTTC. This codes for CASSPDRGNYGYTF.